The rows below give T cell receptor beta chains drawn from one sample of a study of control samples from healthy donors and cancer patients. The protocol was immunoSEQ multiplex PCR, while the TCRdb copy is restricted to in-frame clones and leaves out a portion. Its listing shows 150,000 to 200,000 clones. The sequenced material came from blood. Every receptor here comes from a woman in her twenties or thirties in good health. Each CDR3 is given with its conserved first and last residue. The order of the fields is D gene, V gene, J gene, CDR3 protein, CDR3 DNA. A D gene is named only where the DNA matches it firmly.

D: TRBD1; V: TRBV6-5; J: TRBJ1-5; CDR3: CASKDRKGGNQPQHF; DNA: TGTGCCAGCAAGGACAGGAAGGGAGGCAATCAGCCCCAGCATTTT
D: NA; V: TRBV29-1; J: TRBJ2-5; CDR3: CSVDQPGKQETQYF; DNA: TGCAGCGTTGACCAGCCAGGGAAACAAGAGACCCAGTACTTC
D: NA; V: TRBV3-1/TRBV3-2; J: TRBJ2-3; CDR3: CASSRIPGGPTDTQYF; DNA: TGTGCCAGCAGCCGCATACCCGGAGGCCCCACAGATACGCAGTATTTT
D: NA; V: TRBV6-6; J: TRBJ1-3; CDR3: CASKFDPASGNTIYF; DNA: TGTGCCAGCAAGTTTGATCCCGCCTCTGGAAACACCATATATTTT
D: NA; V: TRBV2; J: TRBJ1-2; CDR3: CASSDRASDQIYGYTF; DNA: TGTGCCAGCAGTGACAGGGCCTCCGACCAAATATATGGCTACACCTTC
D: NA; V: TRBV7-9; J: TRBJ2-2; CDR3: CASSGQGTGELFF; DNA: TGTGCCAGCAGCGGCCAGGGGACCGGGGAGCTGTTTTTT
D: NA; V: TRBV7-2; J: TRBJ2-7; CDR3: CASSLAISGQTYEQYF; DNA: TGTGCCAGCAGCTTAGCGATTTCGGGGCAGACCTACGAGCAGTACTTC
D: NA; V: TRBV18; J: TRBJ2-7; CDR3: CASSPDRGAEQYF; DNA: TGTGCCAGCTCACCGGACAGAGGAGCCGAGCAGTACTTC
D: NA; V: TRBV7-8; J: TRBJ1-5; CDR3: CASSLINQPQHF; DNA: TGTGCCAGCAGCTTGATAAATCAGCCCCAGCATTTT
D: NA; V: TRBV27; J: TRBJ1-6; CDR3: CASSLKGPIQRSSYNSPLHF; DNA: TGTGCCAGCAGTTTAAAAGGACCGATCCAAAGGAGCTCCTATAATTCACCCCTCCACTTT
D: NA; V: TRBV5-1; J: TRBJ2-7; CDR3: CASSFEDDPYEQYF; DNA: TGCGCCAGCAGCTTTGAGGATGACCCCTACGAGCAGTACTTC